Shown below are 18 T cell receptor beta chains from a single sample sequenced in a study of blood T cell repertoires in COVID-19. Clones were sequenced by immunoSEQ multiplex PCR, and TCRdb holds only the in-frame ones, with some missing. This table holds around 160,000 clones, around 90% found once. Sequenced material: PBMCs or T cells enriched from blood (not recorded which). These receptors were collected from a middle-aged woman who had been exposed to COVID-19.

CDR3 in DNA: TGTGCCAGCAGTGGGGACAGCTCCTACGAGCAGTACTTC. Its protein is CASSGDSSYEQYF. The chain uses TRBV28 and TRBJ2-7; TRBD1 matches at 7 bases. J gave up 0 bases and V 5 bases, and 1 base lay outside the gene matches. This CDR3 comprises 13 residues. CDR1 and CDR2 from the germline V gene are MDHEN and SYDVKM.

In DNA form, the CDR3 reads TGTGCCAGCAGCAATTCCTTTCTGAACACCGGGGAGCTGTTTTTT. Translating it yields CASSNSFLNTGELFF. The rearrangement links TRBV9 to TRBJ2-2; D gene uncertain. The CDR3 length is 15 residues. CDR1 is SGDLS, CDR2 YYNGEE, per germline. V was pared by 4 bases and J by 1 base, with 11 bases between.

The rearrangement links TRBV7-2 to TRBJ1-2; 9 nucleotides match TRBD1. Trimming cost V 4 bases and J 5 bases; bases outside gene matches: 8. The CDR3 spans 15 residues. The V gene's germline CDR1 is SGHTA and CDR2 FQGNSA. This CDR3 is CASSSPGQGVYGYTF. The CDR3 DNA is TGTGCCAGCAGCTCCCCGGGACAGGGCGTATATGGCTACACCTTC.

The chain uses TRBV6-1 and TRBJ1-5; D not resolved. V lost 2 bases and J 0 bases, leaving 5 bases between the germline ends. This CDR3 has 14 residues. Germline V lookup: CDR1 MNHNS, CDR2 SASEGT. The CDR3 loop reads CASSESGSNQPQHF. In DNA, the CDR3 is TGTGCCAGCAGTGAATCGGGTAGCAATCAGCCCCAGCATTTT.

The chain's CDR3 is CASSPLTQGVHNSPLHF. DNA of the CDR3: TGTGCCAGCTCACCACTTACCCAGGGGGTGCATAATTCACCCCTCCACTTT. V and J are TRBV18 and TRBJ1-6; 7 nucleotides align to TRBD1. The V gene end was trimmed by 1 base and the J gene end by 5 bases; junction bases not matched to a gene: 8. Germline V CDR1 and CDR2: KGHSH, LQKENI. The CDR3 spans 17 residues. The whole variable domain, filled in from reference TRBV18 and TRBJ1-6, reads NAGVMQNPRHLVRRRGQEARLRCSPMKGHSHVYWYRQLPEEGLKFMVYLQKENIIDESGMPKERFSAEFPKEGPSILRIQQVVRGDSAAYFCASSPLTQGVHNSPLHFGNGTRLTVT.

The chain has TRBV27 and TRBJ2-7; 10 bases are shared with TRBD1. Germline V CDR1 and CDR2: MNHEY, SMNVEV (reference sequence). The V segment lost 5 bases and the J segment 11 bases; nucleotides outside the gene matches: 6. This CDR3 has 12 residues. As DNA, the CDR3 is TGTGCCAGCAGTGTCCGACAGGGGGCCAAGTACTTC. This encodes CASSVRQGAKYF.

This clone was seen a few times. The chain is built from TRBV29-1 and TRBJ1-1; a possible D gene is TRBD1 (6 bases). From germline, CDR1 is SQVTM and CDR2 ANQGSEA. Trimming stripped 5 bases from V and 3 bases from J, with 7 bases between. The CDR3 has 11 amino acids. The CDR3 sequence: CSVQGYTEAFF. The DNA of the CDR3 is TGCAGCGTTCAGGGGTACACTGAAGCTTTCTTT.

V gene TRBV5-1 combines with J gene TRBJ1-5; 10 bases fit TRBD1. The J segment lost 2 bases and the V segment lost 4 bases, leaving 9 bases of the junction unmatched. Germline CDR1 and CDR2: SGHRS and YFSETQ. The CDR3 extends over 17 amino acids. The CDR3 spells CASSPGTGTGGNQPQHF. CDR3 bases: TGCGCCAGCAGCCCAGGAACCGGGACAGGGGGCAATCAGCCCCAGCATTTT.

This clone was counted between two and nine times. The rearrangement uses TRBV29-1 and TRBJ1-5; D remains ambiguous. Germline assignment: CDR1 SQVTM and CDR2 ANQGSEA. This CDR3 is 13 amino acids long. V was shortened by 5 bases and J by 0 bases, with 8 bases between the two germline ends. The CDR3 loop is CSVSGNSNQPQHF. The CDR3 coding sequence is TGCAGCGTTTCGGGAAATAGCAATCAGCCCCAGCATTTT.

J is TRBJ1-4 and V is TRBV11-2, with D possibly being TRBD1 (5 bases). The CDR3 runs 15 residues. Germline values: CDR1 SGHAT, CDR2 FQNNGV. V lost 5 bases to trimming and J lost 5 bases, with 15 bases between them. The CDR3 coding sequence is TGTGCCAGCAGCCCCGCCTGGGGGGGGAATGAAAAACTGTTTTTT. Residues: CASSPAWGGNEKLFF.

The count of this clone is one. V gene TRBV7-9 combines with J gene TRBJ2-1; 11 positions agree with TRBD2. In germline, CDR1 is SEHNR, CDR2 FQNEAQ (reference sequence). V trimming: 5 bases; J trimming: 4 bases; junction bases outside the gene matches: 4. This CDR3 has 15 residues. CDR3 region: CASSLLAGDYNEQFF. DNA for the CDR3: TGTGCCAGCAGCCTACTAGCGGGGGATTACAATGAGCAGTTCTTC.

J is TRBJ2-7 and V is TRBV7-8, with D maybe TRBD2 (5 bases). CDR1 SGHVS and CDR2 FQNEAQ come from the germline V gene. This CDR3 spans 14 amino acids. With 0 bases removed from V and 1 base from J, the gap between germline ends came to 7 bases. The CDR3 bases are TGTGCCAGCAGCTTAGCGGGAGTGTCCTACGAGCAGTACTTC. Translation gives CASSLAGVSYEQYF.

The gene calls are TRBV3-1 (or the pseudogene TRBV3-2) and TRBJ2-3; no clear D. Germline CDR1 reads LGHDT; CDR2 reads YNNKEL (reference sequence). V gave up 1 base and J gave up 1 base, with 3 bases separating them. The CDR3 has 13 residues. The CDR3 spells CASSQAGTDTQYF. CDR3 sequence (DNA): TGTGCCAGCAGCCAAGCGGGCACAGATACGCAGTATTTT.

In its sample, this clone was seen once. This sequence joins TRBV5-1 and TRBJ1-2; a weak D match, TRBD1 (5 bases). The CDR3 loop spans 15 amino acids. V was shortened by 7 bases and J by 8 bases, with 24 bases between the two germline ends. Germline assignment: CDR1 SGHRS and CDR2 YFSETQ. CDR3 protein: CASLAHDREQGGYTF. The CDR3 region has the DNA TGCGCCAGCTTGGCTCACGACCGGGAGCAGGGCGGCTACACCTTC.

The CDR3 protein is CASKDRVSNQPQHF. CDR3 nucleotides: TGTGCCAGCAAGGACAGGGTTAGCAATCAGCCCCAGCATTTT. The chain has TRBV6-5 and TRBJ1-5; TRBD1 matches at 8 bases. Germline CDR1 and CDR2: MNHEY and SVGAGI. The V and J ends lost 7 bases and 0 bases, in that order; junction bases with no gene match: 2. The CDR3 totals 14 residues.

This clone was seen a single time. The chain combines TRBV5-1 with TRBJ1-4; 8 bases agree with TRBD1. Germline trimming cut 0 bases from V and 7 bases from J; bases unmatched to any gene: 5. Germline V gene sequence: CDR1 SGHRS, CDR2 YFSETQ. The CDR3 contains 15 residues. CDR3 coding DNA: TGCGCCAGCAGCTTGGACAGGGGGATTGGTGAAAAACTGTTTTTT. It is translated as CASSLDRGIGEKLFF.

J is TRBJ2-1 and V is TRBV11-2; 14 bases are shared with TRBD2. V shed 2 bases and J 8 bases; nucleotides not matched to a gene: 11. The CDR3 loop spans 18 amino acids. Looked up from germline, CDR1 is SGHAT and CDR2 is FQNNGV. The CDR3 reads CASSLTSWGLAGADEQFF. The CDR3 nucleotides are TGTGCCAGCAGCTTAACTAGTTGGGGACTAGCGGGAGCTGATGAGCAGTTCTTC. The full variable domain, completed using reference TRBV11-2 and TRBJ2-1, is EAGVAQSPRYKIIEKRQSVAFWCNPISGHATLYWYQQILGQGPKLLIQFQNNGVVDDSQLPKDRFSAERLKGVDSTLKIQPAKLEDSAVYLCASSLTSWGLAGADEQFFGPGTRLTVL.

CDR3 DNA sequence: TGTGCCAGCAGCGCGGGGGGACCGAACACCGGGGAGCTGTTTTTT. Amino acids: CASSAGGPNTGELFF. This chain uses TRBV5-8 with TRBJ2-2, with 8 nucleotides matching TRBD2. The CDR3 contains 15 residues. Trimming took 4 bases from V and 0 from J; bases not matched to a gene: 2. Germline V CDR1 and CDR2: SGHTS, YDEGEE.